This TCR beta chain was sequenced in a study of shared clonotypes between healthy human individuals. General study results and limits: Four donors had around 5% of their naive CD4 clonotypes in common. Among donors, clonotype sharing was expected to be affected by sequencing depth. As a rule, naive subsets had a larger estimated richness than memory subsets. Represented diversity, genetic and exposure-history alike, was limited by few donors.

As for this clone: Its target is not known.

The method was immunoSEQ multiplex PCR; TCRdb's version includes in-frame clones alone and lacks a portion of them. The data hold more than 1 million clones, with about 80% observed a single time. The TCR was taken from a man aged 18 to 29 in good health. Some clones in this sample may be carry-over from other donors' samples. Sequencing was carried out using memory CD4+ T cells from PBMCs. Subset: CD45RA-negative fraction.

Here the CDR3 DNA reads TGCGCCAGCAGCTTGGAACTGGTTTCGGGTGAGCAGTTCTTC. Protein sequence: CASSLELVSGEQFF. This chain links TRBV5-1 with TRBJ2-1, with D hard to call. V was trimmed by 0 bases and J by 9 bases, leaving 13 bases between them. The CDR3 totals 14 residues. In germline, CDR1 is SGHRS, CDR2 YFSETQ.